This T cell receptor (beta chain) was obtained from a study of control samples from healthy donors and cancer patients. This table comes from immunoSEQ multiplex PCR, and its TCRdb copy is limited to in-frame clones, with some not included. In the table there are approximately 69,000 clones, approximately 89% of which are singletons. This CDR3 contains 13 residues. V was cut by 6 bases and J by 0 bases, with 8 bases left in between. The sequencing sample was made of PBMCs. This chain connects TRBV12-3 or TRBV12-4 to TRBJ1-1; D gene uncertain. This receptor was identified in a man aged 55 to 70 with colorectal cancer. CDR3 sequence reads: CASSFILNTEAFF. The CDR3 nucleotides read TGTGCCAGCAGCTTTATCTTGAACACTGAAGCTTTCTTT.